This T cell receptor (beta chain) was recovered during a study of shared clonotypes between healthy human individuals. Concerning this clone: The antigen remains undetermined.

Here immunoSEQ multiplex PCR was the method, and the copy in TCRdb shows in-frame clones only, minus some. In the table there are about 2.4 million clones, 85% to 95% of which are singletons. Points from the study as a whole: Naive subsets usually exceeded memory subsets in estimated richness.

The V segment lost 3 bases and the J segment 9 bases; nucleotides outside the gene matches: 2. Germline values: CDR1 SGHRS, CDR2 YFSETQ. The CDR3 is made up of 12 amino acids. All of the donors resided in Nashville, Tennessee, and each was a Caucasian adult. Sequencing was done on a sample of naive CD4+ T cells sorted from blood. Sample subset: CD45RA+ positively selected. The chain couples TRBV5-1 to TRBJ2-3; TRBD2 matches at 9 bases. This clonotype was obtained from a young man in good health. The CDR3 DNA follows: TGCGCCAGCAGCTCCGGGACTAGCACGCAGTATTTT. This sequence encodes CASSSGTSTQYF.